Listed below are T cell receptor beta chains from one sample, sequenced in a study of T cell responses to AZD1222 COVID-19 vaccine. Data came from immunoSEQ multiplex PCR; TCRdb stores just in-frame clones and leaves some out. The sample yields some 80,000 clones, more than 70% seen once. The specimen comprised peripheral blood, sampled 28 days after the second dose of the MenACWY control vaccine. The receptors shown here come from an adult who received the MenACWY meningococcal vaccine as a control. Each CDR3 is given with its conserved first and last residue. D genes are given only for firm matches. Expanded clones are given a class, and other clones once, few, many or no size at all.

-,TRBV7-9,TRBJ1-2,TRBD1,CASSLAVTGTAF,TGTGCCAGCAGCTTAGCGGTGACAGGGACAGCCTTC
-,TRBV4-2,TRBJ1-5,-,CASSQGFNNQPQHF,TGTGCCAGCAGCCAAGGGTTCAACAATCAGCCCCAGCATTTT
-,TRBV5-8,TRBJ2-7,-,CASRVQGGTYEQYF,TGTGCCAGCAGGGTACAGGGAGGAACCTACGAGCAGTACTTC
-,TRBV9,TRBJ1-6,-,CASSAPPGFKDSPLHF,TGTGCCAGCAGCGCCCCGCCAGGGTTCAAGGATTCACCCCTCCACTTT
-,TRBV19,TRBJ2-3,TRBD2,CASSIDGLAGPTSTDTQYF,TGTGCCAGTAGTATTGATGGACTAGCGGGACCAACTAGCACAGATACGCAGTATTTT
-,TRBV3-1/TRBV3-2,TRBJ2-2,-,CASSPGHTKRTGELFF,TGTGCCAGCAGCCCGGGACATACCAAACGGACCGGGGAGCTGTTTTTT
-,TRBV6-5,TRBJ1-3,-,CASSGKIGNTIYF,TGTGCCAGCAGCGGGAAGATCGGAAACACCATATATTTT
-,TRBV7-2,TRBJ1-6,-,CASSPEYLNSPLHF,TGTGCCAGCAGCCCCGAGTATCTCAATTCACCCCTCCACTTT
-,TRBV5-1,TRBJ2-5,-,CASSLTGEETQYF,TGCGCCAGCAGCTTGACAGGCGAAGAGACCCAGTACTTC
-,TRBV5-1,TRBJ1-1,-,CASSFYDGDTEAFF,TGCGCCAGCAGCTTCTACGACGGGGACACTGAAGCTTTCTTT
-,TRBV19,TRBJ1-2,-,CASNKGGAGDGYTF,TGTGCCAGTAATAAGGGGGGCGCCGGGGATGGCTACACCTTC
-,TRBV2,TRBJ1-3,-,CASSRTELLNTIYF,TGTGCCAGCAGTCGGACAGAGTTGTTAAACACCATATATTTT
-,TRBV18,TRBJ1-2,-,CASSPRQENYGYTF,TGTGCCAGCTCACCAAGGCAAGAAAACTATGGCTACACCTTC
once,TRBV10-3,TRBJ1-4,-,CAAASGTGNEKLFF,TGTGCCGCTGCTTCCGGGACGGGTAATGAAAAACTGTTTTTT
-,TRBV3-1/TRBV3-2,TRBJ1-1,-,CASSRAGSGGGTEAFF,TGTGCCAGCAGCCGTGCGGGCTCCGGGGGGGGTACTGAAGCTTTCTTT
once,TRBV19,TRBJ2-1,-,CASSKLTGNNEQFF,TGTGCCAGCAGCAAGTTAACGGGGAACAATGAGCAGTTCTTC
-,TRBV19,TRBJ1-2,-,CASSTLGHYGYTF,TGTGCCAGTAGTACCCTGGGCCACTATGGCTACACCTTC
-,TRBV5-1,TRBJ2-3,-,CASSRENGGTDTQYF,TGCGCCAGCAGCCGGGAAAACGGGGGCACAGATACGCAGTATTTT
-,TRBV4-3,TRBJ1-4,-,CASSWRLAGNEKLFF,TGCGCCAGCAGCTGGCGGTTGGCGGGTAATGAAAAACTGTTTTTT
-,TRBV20-1,TRBJ2-7,-,CSASSRTDDYEQYF,TGCAGTGCTAGTTCGCGGACCGACGACTACGAGCAGTACTTC
-,TRBV18,TRBJ1-5,TRBD1,CASSQGGGNQPQHF,TGTGCCAGCTCTCAGGGGGGTGGCAATCAGCCCCAGCATTTT
-,TRBV6-2/TRBV6-3,TRBJ2-7,-,CASSYIAGEQYF,TGTGCCAGCAGTTACATAGCAGGGGAGCAGTACTTC
-,TRBV2,TRBJ1-5,TRBD1,CASSEETGGNQPQHF,TGTGCCAGCAGTGAGGAGACAGGGGGCAATCAGCCCCAGCATTTT
-,TRBV5-6,TRBJ2-2,-,CASSLFDREAGELFF,TGTGCCAGCAGCTTGTTTGACAGGGAGGCCGGGGAGCTGTTTTTT
-,TRBV7-2,TRBJ2-1,TRBD2,CASSPRLAGGFEQFF,TGTGCCAGCAGCCCTAGACTAGCGGGGGGGTTTGAGCAGTTCTTC
-,TRBV19,TRBJ1-5,-,CASSIELASRQPQHF,TGTGCCAGTAGTATAGAGCTTGCCTCGAGGCAGCCCCAGCATTTT
-,TRBV28,TRBJ1-5,-,CASQRAGDNQPQHF,TGTGCCAGCCAACGGGCAGGCGACAATCAGCCCCAGCATTTT
-,TRBV28,TRBJ2-1,-,CASSSGPFGTVQGLGYNEQFF,TGTGCCAGCAGTTCTGGTCCCTTTGGCACTGTGCAAGGTTTGGGCTACAATGAGCAGTTCTTC
-,TRBV7-2,TRBJ2-5,TRBD1,CASSLQGFGTGAAGTQYF,TGTGCCAGCAGCTTACAGGGGTTCGGGACAGGGGCCGCAGGGACCCAGTACTTC
-,TRBV7-2,TRBJ2-2,-,CASSVVSNTGELFF,TGTGCCAGCAGTGTCGTTTCGAACACCGGGGAGCTGTTTTTT
-,TRBV5-4,TRBJ2-5,TRBD1,CASSFTGEETQYF,TGTGCCAGCAGCTTTACAGGGGAGGAGACCCAGTACTTC
-,TRBV18,TRBJ1-5,TRBD1,CASSRDRNSNQPQHF,TGTGCCAGCTCACGGGACAGGAATAGCAATCAGCCCCAGCATTTT
-,TRBV28,TRBJ1-3,-,CASSSGFRTIYF,TGTGCCAGCAGTTCGGGGTTTCGCACCATATATTTT
-,TRBV5-1,TRBJ2-3,-,CASSLNGPRDTQYF,TGCGCCAGCAGCTTGAATGGGCCCAGAGATACGCAGTATTTT
-,TRBV6-2/TRBV6-3,TRBJ1-2,TRBD1,CASSYGGYNFRDRVGYGYTF,TGTGCCAGCAGTTACGGTGGCTACAACTTCCGGGACAGGGTTGGCTATGGCTACACCTTC
few,TRBV7-2,TRBJ1-5,-,CASSLSATGARQPQHF,TGTGCCAGCAGCTTAAGCGCGACGGGGGCGAGGCAGCCCCAGCATTTT
once,TRBV3-1/TRBV3-2,TRBJ1-1,-,CASSQSSGTEAFF,TGTGCCAGCAGCCAATCTTCAGGGACTGAAGCTTTCTTT
once,TRBV4-1,TRBJ1-6,TRBD1,CASSQAGTGATSPLHF,TGCGCCAGCAGCCAAGCGGGAACAGGGGCTACTTCACCCCTCCACTTT
once,TRBV6-5,TRBJ1-2,TRBD1,CASGQGADYGYTF,TGTGCCAGCGGTCAGGGGGCCGACTATGGCTACACCTTC
-,TRBV7-8,TRBJ2-2,-,CASSERRLANTGELFF,TGTGCCAGCAGCGAAAGACGGCTAGCGAACACCGGGGAGCTGTTTTTT
-,TRBV7-7,TRBJ2-5,TRBD1,CASSGLGQGARETQYF,TGTGCCAGCAGCGGCCTCGGGCAGGGGGCACGCGAGACCCAGTACTTC